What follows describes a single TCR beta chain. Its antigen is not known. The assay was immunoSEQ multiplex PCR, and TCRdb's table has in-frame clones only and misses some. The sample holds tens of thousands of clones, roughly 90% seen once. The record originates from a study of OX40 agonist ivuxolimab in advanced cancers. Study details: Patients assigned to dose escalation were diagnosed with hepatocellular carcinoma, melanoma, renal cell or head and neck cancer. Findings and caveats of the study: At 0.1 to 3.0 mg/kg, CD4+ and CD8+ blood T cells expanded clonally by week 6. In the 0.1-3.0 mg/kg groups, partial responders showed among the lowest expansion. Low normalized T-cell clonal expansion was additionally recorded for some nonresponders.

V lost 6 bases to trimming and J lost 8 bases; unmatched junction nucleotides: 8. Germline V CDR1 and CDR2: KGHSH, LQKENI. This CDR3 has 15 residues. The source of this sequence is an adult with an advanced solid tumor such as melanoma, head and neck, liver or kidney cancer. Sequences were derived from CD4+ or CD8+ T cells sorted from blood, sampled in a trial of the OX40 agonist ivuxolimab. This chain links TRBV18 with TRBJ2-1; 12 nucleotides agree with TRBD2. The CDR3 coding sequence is TGTGCCAGCTCCGCTAGCGGGGGGGCCTCAGATGAGCAGTTCTTC. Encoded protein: CASSASGGASDEQFF.